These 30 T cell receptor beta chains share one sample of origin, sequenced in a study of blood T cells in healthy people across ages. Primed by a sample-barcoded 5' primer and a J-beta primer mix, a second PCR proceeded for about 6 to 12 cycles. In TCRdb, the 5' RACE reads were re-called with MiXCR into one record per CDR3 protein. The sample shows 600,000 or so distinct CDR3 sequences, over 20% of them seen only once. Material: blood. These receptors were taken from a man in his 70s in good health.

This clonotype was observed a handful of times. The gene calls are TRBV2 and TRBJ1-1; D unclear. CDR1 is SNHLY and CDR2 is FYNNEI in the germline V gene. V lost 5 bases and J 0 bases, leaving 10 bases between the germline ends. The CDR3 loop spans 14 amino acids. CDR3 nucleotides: TGTGCCAGCAGTCCCAGACCTCTGAACACTGAAGCTTTCTTT. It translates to CASSPRPLNTEAFF.

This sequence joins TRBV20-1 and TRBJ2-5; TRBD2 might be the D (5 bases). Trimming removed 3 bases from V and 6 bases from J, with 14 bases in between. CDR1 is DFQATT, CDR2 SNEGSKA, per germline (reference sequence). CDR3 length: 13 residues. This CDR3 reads CSASRTEGKTQYF. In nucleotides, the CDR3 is TGCAGTGCTAGTAGAACAGAGGGAAAGACCCAGTACTTC.

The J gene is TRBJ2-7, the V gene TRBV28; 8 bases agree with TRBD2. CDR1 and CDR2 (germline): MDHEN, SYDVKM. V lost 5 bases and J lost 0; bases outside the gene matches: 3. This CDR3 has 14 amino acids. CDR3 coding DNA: TGTGCCAGCAGTAAGCGGGAGTCCTCCTACGAGCAGTACTTC. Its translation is CASSKRESSYEQYF.

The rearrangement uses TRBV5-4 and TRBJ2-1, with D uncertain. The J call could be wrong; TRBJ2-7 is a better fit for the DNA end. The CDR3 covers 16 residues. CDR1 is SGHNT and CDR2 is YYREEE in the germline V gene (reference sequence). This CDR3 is CASSPRPDGNSYEQYF. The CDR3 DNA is TGTGCCAGCAGCCCCCGCCCCGACGGAAATTCCTACGAGCAGTACTTC.

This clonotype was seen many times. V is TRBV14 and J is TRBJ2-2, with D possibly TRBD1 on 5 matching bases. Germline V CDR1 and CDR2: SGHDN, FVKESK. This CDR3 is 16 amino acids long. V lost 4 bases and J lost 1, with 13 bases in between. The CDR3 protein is CASSRIRVENTGELFF. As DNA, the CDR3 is TGTGCCAGCAGCCGGATCAGGGTCGAGAACACCGGGGAGCTGTTTTTT.

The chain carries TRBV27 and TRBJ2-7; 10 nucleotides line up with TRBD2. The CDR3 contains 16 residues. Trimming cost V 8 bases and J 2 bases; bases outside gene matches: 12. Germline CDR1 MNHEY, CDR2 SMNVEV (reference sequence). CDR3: CASSVLIAGGPYEQYF. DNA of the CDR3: TGTGCCAGCTCAGTTCTGATAGCGGGAGGCCCCTACGAGCAGTACTTC.

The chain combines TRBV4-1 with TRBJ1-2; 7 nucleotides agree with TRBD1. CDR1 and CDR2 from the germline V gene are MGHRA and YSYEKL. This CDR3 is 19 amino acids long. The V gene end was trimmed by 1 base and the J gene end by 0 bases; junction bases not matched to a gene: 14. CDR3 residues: CASSQAYRPSRGANYGYTF. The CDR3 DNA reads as TGCGCCAGCAGCCAAGCCTACCGGCCTAGCAGGGGGGCTAACTATGGCTACACCTTC.

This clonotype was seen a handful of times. In DNA form, the CDR3 reads TGTGCCAGCTCACCAGGGACACCTAAAGAGACCCAGTACTTC. It encodes CASSPGTPKETQYF. V is TRBV18 and J is TRBJ2-5; tentative D call: TRBD1 (6 bases). The CDR3 has 14 residues. With 2 bases removed from V and 3 bases from J, the gap between germline ends came to 10 bases. Per the germline V gene, CDR1 is KGHSH and CDR2 is LQKENI.

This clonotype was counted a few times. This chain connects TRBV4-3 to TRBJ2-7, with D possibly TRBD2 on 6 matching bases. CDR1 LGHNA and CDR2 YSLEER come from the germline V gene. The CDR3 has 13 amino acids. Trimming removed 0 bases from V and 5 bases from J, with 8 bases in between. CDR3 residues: CASSQEGGNEQYF. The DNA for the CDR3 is TGCGCCAGCAGCCAAGAGGGGGGTAACGAGCAGTACTTC.

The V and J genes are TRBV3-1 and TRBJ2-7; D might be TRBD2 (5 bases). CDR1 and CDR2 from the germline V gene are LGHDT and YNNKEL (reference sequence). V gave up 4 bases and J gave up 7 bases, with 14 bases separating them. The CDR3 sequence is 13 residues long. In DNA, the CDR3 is TGTGCCAGCAGCCCCGCCCCCCCGGGAGAGCAGTACTTC. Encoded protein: CASSPAPPGEQYF.

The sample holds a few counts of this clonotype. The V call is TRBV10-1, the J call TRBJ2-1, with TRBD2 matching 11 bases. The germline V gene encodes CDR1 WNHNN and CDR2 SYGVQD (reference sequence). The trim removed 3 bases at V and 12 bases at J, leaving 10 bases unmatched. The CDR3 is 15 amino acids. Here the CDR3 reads CASSDFGTSGMRQFF. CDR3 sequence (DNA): TGCGCCAGCAGTGATTTTGGGACTAGCGGAATGAGGCAGTTCTTC.

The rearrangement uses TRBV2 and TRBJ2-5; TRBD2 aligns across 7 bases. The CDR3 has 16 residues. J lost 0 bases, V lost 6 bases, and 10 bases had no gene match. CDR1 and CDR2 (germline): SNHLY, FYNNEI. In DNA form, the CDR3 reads TGTGCCAGCAGGAGGGAGGGCAGGTTCGACCAAGAGACCCAGTACTTC. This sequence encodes CASRREGRFDQETQYF.

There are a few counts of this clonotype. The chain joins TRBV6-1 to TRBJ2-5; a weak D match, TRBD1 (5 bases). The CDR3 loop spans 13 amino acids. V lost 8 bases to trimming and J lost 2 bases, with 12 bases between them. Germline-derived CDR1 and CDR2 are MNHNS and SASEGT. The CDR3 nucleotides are TGTGCCAGCGACGACAGCAGACAAGAGACCCAGTACTTC. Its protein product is CASDDSRQETQYF.

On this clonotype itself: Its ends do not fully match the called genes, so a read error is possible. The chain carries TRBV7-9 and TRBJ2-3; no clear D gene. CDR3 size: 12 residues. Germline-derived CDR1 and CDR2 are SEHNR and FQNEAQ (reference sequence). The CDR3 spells CASSFEVDTQYF. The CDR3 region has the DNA TGTGCCAGTAGCTTTGAAGTAGATACGCAGTATTTT.

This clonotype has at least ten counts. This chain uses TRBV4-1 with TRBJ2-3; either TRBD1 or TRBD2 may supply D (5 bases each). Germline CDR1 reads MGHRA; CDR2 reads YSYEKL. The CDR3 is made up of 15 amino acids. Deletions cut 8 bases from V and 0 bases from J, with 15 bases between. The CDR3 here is CASSWTGRSTDTQYF. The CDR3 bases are TGCGCCAGCTCCTGGACGGGGCGAAGCACAGATACGCAGTATTTT.

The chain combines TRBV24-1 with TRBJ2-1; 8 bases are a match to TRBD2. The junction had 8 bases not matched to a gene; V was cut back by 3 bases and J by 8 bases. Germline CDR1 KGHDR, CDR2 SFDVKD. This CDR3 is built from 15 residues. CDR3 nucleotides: TGTGCCACCAGTGATAAACTAGCGGCTTGGGATGAGCAGTTCTTC. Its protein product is CATSDKLAAWDEQFF.

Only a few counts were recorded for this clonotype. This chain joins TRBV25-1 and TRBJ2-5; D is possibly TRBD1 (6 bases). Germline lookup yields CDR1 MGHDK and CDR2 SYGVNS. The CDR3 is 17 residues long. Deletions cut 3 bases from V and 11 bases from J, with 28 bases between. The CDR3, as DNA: TGTGCCAGCAGTGATTACTACAGGGCCCCGTCCACTTGTGAGCAGTACTTC. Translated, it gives CASSDYYRAPSTCEQYF. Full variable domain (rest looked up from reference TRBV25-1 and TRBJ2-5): EADIYQTPRYLVIGTGKKITLECSQTMGHDKMYWYQQDPGMELHLIHYSYGVNSTEKGDLSSESTVSRIRTEHFPLTLESARPSHTSQYLCASSDYYRAPSTCEQYFGPGTRLLVL.

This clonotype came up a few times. In nucleotides, the CDR3 is TGTGCCAGCACCGTGAACCGCAATCAGCCCCAGCATTTT. This sequence encodes CASTVNRNQPQHF. The chain employs TRBV6-6 and TRBJ1-5; D call uncertain. The CDR3 spans 13 residues. Germline loops: CDR1 MNHNY, CDR2 SVGAGI (reference sequence). With 7 bases removed from V and 2 bases from J, the gap between germline ends came to 9 bases.

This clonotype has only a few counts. The CDR3 reads CASSHCGRADTQYF. In DNA form, the CDR3 reads TGTGCCAGCAGCCATTGCGGGAGGGCAGATACGCAGTATTTT. J is TRBJ2-3 and V is TRBV3-1, with TRBD2 identical over 9 bases. The CDR3 length is 14 residues. Germline V gene lookup returns CDR1 LGHDT and CDR2 YNNKEL (reference sequence). Trimming cost V 3 bases and J 4 bases; bases outside gene matches: 2.

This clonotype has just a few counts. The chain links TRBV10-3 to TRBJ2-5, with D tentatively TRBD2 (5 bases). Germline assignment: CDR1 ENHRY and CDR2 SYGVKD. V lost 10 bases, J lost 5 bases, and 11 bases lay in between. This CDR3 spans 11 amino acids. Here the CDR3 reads CATGESETQYF. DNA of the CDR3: TGTGCCACCGGGGAAAGCGAGACCCAGTACTTC.

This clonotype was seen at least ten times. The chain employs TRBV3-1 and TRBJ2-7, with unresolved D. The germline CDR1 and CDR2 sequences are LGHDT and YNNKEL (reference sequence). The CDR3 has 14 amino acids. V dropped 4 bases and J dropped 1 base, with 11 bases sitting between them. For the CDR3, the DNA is TGTGCCAGCAGCCCCTCTACAGTTTCCTACGAGCAGTACTTC. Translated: CASSPSTVSYEQYF.

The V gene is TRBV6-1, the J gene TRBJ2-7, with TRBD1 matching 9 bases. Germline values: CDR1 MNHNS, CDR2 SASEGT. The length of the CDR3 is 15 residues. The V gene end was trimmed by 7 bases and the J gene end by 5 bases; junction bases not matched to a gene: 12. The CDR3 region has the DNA TGTGCCAGCAAGAAATCCCGGGACAGGGAACACGAGCAGTACTTC. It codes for CASKKSRDREHEQYF.

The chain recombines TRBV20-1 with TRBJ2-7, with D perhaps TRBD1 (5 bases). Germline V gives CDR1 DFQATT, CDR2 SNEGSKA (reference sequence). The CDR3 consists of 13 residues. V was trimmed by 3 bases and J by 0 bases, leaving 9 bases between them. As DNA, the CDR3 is TGCAGTGCTAGGGGCAGGGACTCCTACGAGCAGTACTTC. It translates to CSARGRDSYEQYF.

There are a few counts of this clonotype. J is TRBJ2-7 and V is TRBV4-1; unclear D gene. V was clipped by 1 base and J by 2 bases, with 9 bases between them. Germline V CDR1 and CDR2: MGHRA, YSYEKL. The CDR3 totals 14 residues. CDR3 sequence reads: CASSQVLQAYEQYF. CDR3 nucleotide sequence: TGCGCCAGCAGCCAAGTACTTCAAGCCTACGAGCAGTACTTC.

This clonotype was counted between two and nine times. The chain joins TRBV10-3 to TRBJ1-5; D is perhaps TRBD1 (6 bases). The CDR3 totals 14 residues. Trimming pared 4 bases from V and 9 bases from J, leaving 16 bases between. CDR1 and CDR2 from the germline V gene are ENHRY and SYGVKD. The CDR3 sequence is CAISGGRGFGPQHF. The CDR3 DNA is TGTGCCATCAGTGGCGGCAGGGGATTTGGGCCCCAGCATTTT.

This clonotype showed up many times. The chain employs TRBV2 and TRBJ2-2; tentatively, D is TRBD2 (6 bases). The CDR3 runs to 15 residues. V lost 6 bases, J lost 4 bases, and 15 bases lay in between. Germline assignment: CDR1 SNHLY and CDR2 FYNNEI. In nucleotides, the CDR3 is TGTGCCAGCAGCGCCCCGGGACTGCTCACCGGGGAGCTGTTTTTT. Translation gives CASSAPGLLTGELFF. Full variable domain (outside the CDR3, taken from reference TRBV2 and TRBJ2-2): EPEVTQTPSHQVTQMGQEVILRCVPISNHLYFYWYRQILGQKVEFLVSFYNNEISEKSEIFDDQFSVERPDGSNFTLKIRSTKLEDSAMYFCASSAPGLLTGELFFGEGSRLTVL.

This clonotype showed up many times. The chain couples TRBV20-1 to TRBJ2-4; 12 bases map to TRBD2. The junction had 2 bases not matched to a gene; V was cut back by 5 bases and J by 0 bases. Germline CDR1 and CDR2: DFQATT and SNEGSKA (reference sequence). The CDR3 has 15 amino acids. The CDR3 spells CSAWGLAGAKNIQYF. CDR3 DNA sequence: TGCAGTGCTTGGGGACTAGCGGGAGCCAAAAACATTCAGTACTTC.

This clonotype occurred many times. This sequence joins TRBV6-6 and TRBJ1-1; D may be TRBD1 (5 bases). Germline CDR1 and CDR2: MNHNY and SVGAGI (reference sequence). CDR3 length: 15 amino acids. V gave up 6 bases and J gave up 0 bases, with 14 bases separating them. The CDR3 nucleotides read TGTGCCAGCAGCCGTCTCCAGGGCTTGAACACTGAAGCTTTCTTT. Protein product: CASSRLQGLNTEAFF.

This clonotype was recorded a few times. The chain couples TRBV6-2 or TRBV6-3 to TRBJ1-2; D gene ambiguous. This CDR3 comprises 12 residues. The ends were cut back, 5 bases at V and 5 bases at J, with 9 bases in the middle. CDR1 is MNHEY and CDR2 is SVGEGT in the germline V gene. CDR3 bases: TGTGCCAGCAGTGGGGAAGGGTATGGCTACACCTTC. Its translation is CASSGEGYGYTF.

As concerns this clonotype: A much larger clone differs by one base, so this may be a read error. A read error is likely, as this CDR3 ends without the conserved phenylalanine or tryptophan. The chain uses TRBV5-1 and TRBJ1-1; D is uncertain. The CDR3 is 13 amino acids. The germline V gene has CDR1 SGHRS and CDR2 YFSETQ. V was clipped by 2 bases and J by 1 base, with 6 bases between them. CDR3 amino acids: CASSFAGNTEAFL. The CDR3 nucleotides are TGCGCCAGCAGCTTCGCGGGGAACACTGAAGCTTTCCTT.